The rows below give T cell receptor beta chains drawn from one sample of a study of shared clonotypes between healthy human individuals. Clones were read by immunoSEQ multiplex PCR, and TCRdb kept only the in-frame ones, dropping some. The sample yields 2.3 million or so clones, roughly 93% seen once. Sequenced: naive CD4+ T cells from PBMCs. These receptors originate from a man in his late teens or twenties in good health. Some clones in this sample may be carry-over from other donors' samples. Both conserved end residues are part of each CDR3. A D gene is named only where the DNA matches it firmly. Clone size is stated in some rows and not others, as once, few, many or a class when expanded.

length,V,J,D,size,DNA,CDR3
12,TRBV28,TRBJ1-2,-,-,TGTGCCAGCAGTTTAGGAGCGGGGGGCTACACCTTC,CASSLGAGGYTF
21,TRBV21-1,TRBJ2-3,-,once,TGTGCCAGCAGCAAAGATCTACCGGAGCTAGCGGGAGGGCCTGAGACAGATACGCAGTATTTT,CASSKDLPELAGGPETDTQYF
16,TRBV5-1,TRBJ2-2,-,-,TGCGCCAGCAGGAGGGGAGGCATCACAAACACCGGGGAGCTGTTTTTT,CASRRGGITNTGELFF
14,TRBV6-5,TRBJ1-1,-,-,TGTGCCAGCAGCAAGCAGGGGCTAGACACTGAAGCTTTCTTT,CASSKQGLDTEAFF
16,TRBV7-9,TRBJ2-7,TRBD1,-,TGTGCCAGCAGCTTTAGACAGGGAAGGTTGGCAGGCGAGCAGTACTTC,CASSFRQGRLAGEQYF
14,TRBV7-2,TRBJ2-7,TRBD2,-,TGTGCCAGCAGCCTAAATAGCGGGAACTACGAGCAGTACTTC,CASSLNSGNYEQYF
16,TRBV7-9,TRBJ1-4,TRBD1,-,TGTGCCAGCAGCTTTTTGAGGACCGGGACAGTTGAAAAACTGTTTTTT,CASSFLRTGTVEKLFF
15,TRBV9,TRBJ2-5,TRBD2,-,TGTGCCAGCAGCGTAACGGGACTAGTTTACGAGACCCAGTACTTC,CASSVTGLVYETQYF
20,TRBV19,TRBJ1-5,-,-,TGTGCCAGTAGTCCCTGGACAAACGCAATTTTCTTTTCTGGCAATCAGCCCCAGCATTTT,CASSPWTNAIFFSGNQPQHF
13,TRBV28,TRBJ1-5,-,-,TGTGCCAGCAGTTCACCCCCCAATCAGCCCCAGCATTTT,CASSSPPNQPQHF
16,TRBV19,TRBJ1-4,-,-,TGTGCCAGTAGTATATTTGACGGATACTCTAATGAAAAACTGTTTTTT,CASSIFDGYSNEKLFF
15,TRBV30,TRBJ1-2,TRBD1,-,TGTGCCTGGAGTGGGCCGCAGGGGGCGGTGGGTGGCTACACCTTC,CAWSGPQGAVGGYTF
16,TRBV15,TRBJ2-1,TRBD2,-,TGTGCCACCAGCAGAGCCTGGGCTAGCGGCTACAATGAGCAGTTCTTC,CATSRAWASGYNEQFF
13,TRBV5-1,TRBJ1-1,-,-,TGCGCCAGCAGCGACCAGGTACACACTGAAGCTTTCTTT,CASSDQVHTEAFF
14,TRBV15,TRBJ1-4,-,-,TGTGCCACCAGCACCGGGGGTTCTAATGAAAAACTGTTTTTT,CATSTGGSNEKLFF
13,TRBV21-1,TRBJ1-1,-,few,TGTGCCAGCAGCAAAGGACCAAACACTGAAGCTTTCTTT,CASSKGPNTEAFF
16,TRBV7-2,TRBJ2-7,TRBD2,-,TGTGCCAGCAGCTTAGCGGCTAGCGGGCGAATCTACGAGCAGTACTTC,CASSLAASGRIYEQYF
14,TRBV28,TRBJ2-1,-,-,TGTGCCAGCAGGAGTCCGGGCGCCTACAATGAGCAGTTCTTC,CASRSPGAYNEQFF
15,TRBV28,TRBJ1-2,-,-,TGTGCCAGCAGTACCAATCCGGGACAAGGAGGAGGCTACACCTTC,CASSTNPGQGGGYTF
11,TRBV5-1,TRBJ2-5,-,few,TGCGCCAGCAGCCTTCAAGAGACCCAGTACTTC,CASSLQETQYF
13,TRBV6-5,TRBJ2-6,-,-,TGTGGATCCCGACTCTCTGGGGCCAACGTCCTGACTTTC,CGSRLSGANVLTF
16,TRBV18,TRBJ2-1,TRBD2,-,TGTGCCAGCTCACCATATGGGACTAGCGCCTACAATGAGCAGTTCTTC,CASSPYGTSAYNEQFF